This TCR beta chain was observed in a study of human T cells and chemical hapten exposure listed by TCRdb under 2021. A note on the overall study: For sensitization, 2% DPC in acetone was applied to a roughly 2 cm by roughly 2 cm area of upper inner arm skin. Patch testing was performed on the upper back with Finn chambers containing 0.01% DPC, and the patch tests were scored after 6 days according to International Contact Dermatitis Research Group standards. About 29 alopecia patients gave blood for TCR sequencing at one to four time points (pre-sensitization, 2, 6 and 24 weeks). Patients additionally received weekly therapeutic DPC doses to the scalp throughout the roughly 25-week study period. This study followed changes in the peripheral blood TCR repertoire in vivo during primary and secondary sensitization of alopecia patients to the hapten diphenylcyclopropenone (DPC). Libraries were combined into a pool for sequencing, and differences in TCR yield between samples came mainly from small differences in library volumes within the pool. The mostly female patient cohort included alopecia areata with under or over 50% scalp involvement, alopecia totalis and alopecia universalis. Blood samples were taken from patients before sensitization (week 0) and then at 2, 6 and about 24 weeks after DPC sensitization. What the authors observed across the whole study: Alopecia, a presumed autoimmune disease, was present in all patients, so the immune response of the patients might differ from that of healthy individuals. Patch test score was positively correlated with the number of PT1 expanded TCRs, with significance at thresholds 8, 16 and 32 but not at 4. Compared with pre-sensitization or healthy control sets, expanded TCRs formed significantly more large CDR3 similarity clusters, which is consistent with antigen-driven responses. Repeated subsampling changed both the strength of the expansion versus patch-test correlation and the threshold at which that correlation became significant. DPC sensitization did not change how many TCRs were above 1 in 1000 frequency, and no evidence was found of alterations in global repertoire structure.

Libraries were built with RACE. This sample was sequenced with a NextSeq 500. During library preparation, unique molecular identifiers were attached to individual cDNA molecules so that TCRs could be counted quantitatively and reproducibly. From each blood RNA sample, both TCR alpha and TCR beta chains were sequenced. Concerning the study's data processing: Samples had a median of roughly 100,000 TCRs, with a range from roughly 23,224 to 700,000. V, J and CDR3 annotation of the TCR reads was carried out using the Decombinator software suite. Every sample was subsampled to the same number of TCRs (28,000) for the PS versus PT1 abundance plots. TCRs were defined as expanded if absent before sensitization and observed at least eight times at the 2-week time point. Starting from the raw public reads, TCRdb applied fastp trimming at Q25, assembled clones with MiXCR and retained in-frame beta chains. Every CDR3 protein is listed once, alongside the most common genes and DNA of its rows. TCRdb's processing, not the study's, gives the V and J calls here. This sample gives about 380,000 distinct CDR3 sequences in total; about 4.8% of them show up just once. About 2.1% of the sample is in the top ten clones.

This clonotype occurred a few times. The specificity of this receptor is unknown. No qualities accompany the bases; no much larger clone lies one base away. Measured from the cysteine to the phenylalanine, the CDR3 is 12 residues long. Only CDR3 DNA remains: 36 bases, in frame from the first base. At the junction V is shortened by 6 bases and J by 6 bases, with 11 bases in between. Sequences ENHRY (CDR1) and SYGVKD (CDR2) are obtained from the germline V gene. What the time point label conveys for this sample: patch test 1, 2 weeks after DPC sensitization. The meaning of the sample's treatment or condition label: therapeutic diphenylcyclopropenone sensitization with weekly scalp DPC. Blood at each patch-test visit was drawn before the patch test was applied. Patients were considered eligible if aged 18 to 70, diagnosed with alopecia and deemed suitable for DPC therapy, and patients were excluded if pregnant. Total RNA was isolated from unfractionated whole blood collected in Tempus Blood RNA tubes.

The material was whole blood, obtained in connection with sensitization to the hapten diphenylcyclopropenone (DPC). The receptor comes from a woman between 45 and 60 years old with alopecia areata. Some clones in this sample may be carry-over from other donors' samples. The rearranged chain carries TRBV10-3 and TRBJ1-1, and perhaps TRBD1 as D gene, on 6 matching bases. The nucleotide sequence is given as TGTGCCATCAGGGCGACAGGTCCTGAAGCTTTCTTT. This codes for CAIRATGPEAFF.